One sample yielded the 25 T cell receptor beta chains listed below, sequenced in a study of breast tumors, draining lymph nodes, adjacent tissues. TCRdb re-called the multiplex PCR reads with MiXCR, one entry per CDR3 protein. This sample carries around 190,000 distinct CDR3 sequences, approximately 33% of them seen once, and the ten largest clones take about 3.9%. The lymph nodes were axillary draining lymph nodes from breast cancer patients. The specimen was axillary lymph node tissue. These receptors came from a female donor with breast cancer. Some clones in this sample may be carry-over from other donors' samples.

The J gene is TRBJ1-4, the V gene TRBV10-3; 11 bases agree with TRBD1. The germline CDR1 and CDR2 sequences are ENHRY and SYGVKD. V dropped 6 bases and J dropped 10; count of bases not matched to a gene: 1. This CDR3 has 12 amino acids. The CDR3 spells CAISGTGGKLFF. Here the CDR3 DNA reads TGTGCCATCAGCGGGACAGGGGGAAAACTGTTTTTT.

This clonotype was detected ten times or more. The chain is built from TRBV11-3 and TRBJ2-1; TRBD1 agrees at 7 bases. CDR3 length: 14 residues. CDR1 and CDR2 from the germline V gene are SGHNT and YENEEA. J was trimmed by 12 bases and V by 5 bases; bases with no gene match: 13. The CDR3 nucleotides read TGTGCCAGCAGCCAGAATAAGGAGACAGGGACGCAGTTCTTC. Translation: CASSQNKETGTQFF.

This clonotype was counted at least ten times. J is TRBJ2-5 and V is TRBV11-2; 8 bases line up with TRBD1. J lost 5 bases, V lost 2 bases, and 4 bases had no gene match. CDR3 size: 14 residues. Germline V gene sequence: CDR1 SGHAT, CDR2 FQNNGV. The CDR3 DNA sequence: TGTGCCAGCAGCTTAACAGGGGGTACGGAGACCCAGTACTTC. This codes for CASSLTGGTETQYF.

CDR3 sequence reads: CASSHGRVGNEQFF. The CDR3 nucleotides are TGTGCCAGCAGTCACGGGCGGGTGGGCAATGAGCAGTTCTTC. V usage is TRBV3-1 and J usage is TRBJ2-1; tentatively, D is TRBD2 (5 bases). The CDR3 runs to 14 residues. Trimming took 6 bases from V and 6 from J, leaving 15 bases between them. Germline loops: CDR1 LGHDT, CDR2 YNNKEL (reference sequence).

This clonotype occurred many times. The chain is built from TRBV19 and TRBJ1-5; the match to TRBD1 covers 7 bases. V dropped 4 bases and J dropped 2; count of bases not matched to a gene: 14. The CDR3 covers 18 residues. CDR1 and CDR2 from the germline V gene are LNHDA and SQIVND (reference sequence). The CDR3 loop is CASSNPGGVWGGNQPQHF. CDR3 in DNA: TGTGCCAGTAGTAATCCAGGGGGAGTTTGGGGAGGCAATCAGCCCCAGCATTTT.

This clonotype was counted at least ten times. The V and J genes are TRBV29-1 and TRBJ1-2; possible D gene TRBD1, 6 bases. Trimming removed 5 bases at V and 4 bases at J, with 23 bases between. The CDR3 extends over 16 amino acids. Germline CDR1 is SQVTM and CDR2 is ANQGSEA. The CDR3 DNA reads TGCAGCGTTTACGCATTTTCCGGGGGCGGCAGCTATGGCTACACCTTC. Its translation: CSVYAFSGGGSYGYTF.

In this sample, this clonotype turned up many times. The chain has TRBV7-6 and TRBJ2-2; D is uncertain. Trimming took off 3 bases at V and 1 base at J, with 6 bases between the two ends. Germline V lookup: CDR1 SGHVS, CDR2 FNYEAQ. The CDR3 extends over 14 amino acids. The CDR3 region is CASSLSVNTGELFF. The CDR3 DNA follows: TGTGCCAGCAGCTTGTCCGTGAACACCGGGGAGCTGTTTTTT.

As concerns this clonotype: The DNA is omitted, as the CDR3 cannot be located on it reliably, and the CDR3 follows TCRdb's listing. The chain recombines TRBV20-1 with TRBJ1-5; the D call TRBD1 from the table was never checked on the DNA. Both ends counted, the CDR3 spans 17 residues. Germline-derived CDR1 and CDR2 are DFQATT and SNEGSKA (reference sequence). The CDR3 protein is CVLLCQPYLGVSFPQHF.

The chain uses TRBV29-1 and TRBJ2-1, with 7 bases lining up with TRBD2. J lost 1 base, V lost 8 bases, and 11 bases had no gene match. Germline V gene data show CDR1 as SQVTM and CDR2 as ANQGSEA. The CDR3 is 15 amino acids. CDR3 coding DNA: TGCAGCACTTATCTAGGCGGGAGTTCCTACAATGAGCAGTTCTTC. It yields the protein CSTYLGGSSYNEQFF.

This clonotype was recorded many times. The chain has TRBV7-9 and TRBJ2-1, with TRBD2 identical over 8 bases. The CDR3 contains 14 residues. Per the germline V gene, CDR1 is SEHNR and CDR2 is FQNEAQ (reference sequence). Trimming cost V 6 bases and J 3 bases; bases outside gene matches: 4. CDR3 nucleotides: TGTGCCAGCAGTCAGCGGGAGATCTACAATGAGCAGTTCTTC. It specifies CASSQREIYNEQFF.

This clonotype has a count of ten or more. The chain has TRBV12-3 or TRBV12-4 and TRBJ2-1; no clear D. The CDR3 spans 11 residues. Trimming stripped 6 bases from V and 8 bases from J, with 8 bases between. The CDR3 is CASSITYEQFF. The CDR3 DNA reads TGTGCCAGCAGCATAACGTATGAGCAGTTCTTC.

As for this clonotype: A much larger clonotype is one base distant, so this may be a read error. The V call is TRBV7-2, the J call TRBJ1-2, with D possibly being TRBD1 (5 bases). CDR3 length equals 13 residues. The germline CDR1 and CDR2 sequences are SGHTA and FQGNSA. The CDR3 spells CASSPGPRYGHTF. CDR3 nucleotide sequence: TGTGCCAGCAGCCCGGGACCCCGGTATGGCCACACCTTC.

This clonotype showed up many times. The chain has TRBV12-3 or TRBV12-4 and TRBJ2-3; D unresolved. V lost 5 bases and J lost 4, with 4 bases in between. The CDR3 totals 11 residues. CDR3 sequence: CASSRADTQYF. CDR3 DNA: TGTGCCAGCAGTAGGGCAGATACGCAGTATTTT.

A note on this clonotype: A read error is possible here, since a much larger clone lies one base away. The V call is TRBV7-6, the J call TRBJ2-1, with D tentatively TRBD1 (6 bases). The last part of the DNA fits TRBJ2-7 better; the J call may be wrong. This CDR3 has 18 amino acids. Germline V gives CDR1 SGHVS, CDR2 FNYEAQ. CDR3 sequence: CASSSNLELGAGNNEQYF. The CDR3 DNA is TGTGCCAGCAGCTCCAACCTAGAGCTGGGGGCTGGTAACAATGAGCAGTACTTC.

This chain joins TRBV29-1 and TRBJ1-1; no clear D. The CDR3 spans 12 residues. Trimming removed 5 bases from V and 2 bases from J, with 9 bases in between. Germline V gives CDR1 SQVTM, CDR2 ANQGSEA. The CDR3 loop is CSVRTTNTEAFF. In DNA, the CDR3 is TGCAGCGTTCGAACGACAAACACTGAAGCTTTCTTT.

About this clonotype itself: A much more abundant neighbour one base away suggests this may be a read error. The chain carries TRBV9 and TRBJ2-1, with D uncertain. Germline values: CDR1 SGDLS, CDR2 YYNGEE. The CDR3 has 14 residues. The CDR3 is CASSPQLSVNEQSF. The CDR3 nucleotides read TGTGCCAGCAGCCCCCAGCTGAGCGTCAATGAGCAGTCCTTC.

The rearrangement links TRBV7-9 to TRBJ2-7; D is unclear. Germline V gene lookup returns CDR1 SEHNR and CDR2 FQNEAQ (reference sequence). Deletions cut 6 bases from V and 3 bases from J, with 6 bases between. There are 11 residues in the CDR3. CDR3 in DNA: TGTGCCAGCAGTCTCCACTACGAGCAGTACTTC. Amino acids: CASSLHYEQYF.

This clonotype has at least ten counts. V gene TRBV5-1 combines with J gene TRBJ1-6, with no clear D. Germline assignment: CDR1 SGHRS and CDR2 YFSETQ. This CDR3 spans 13 amino acids. V lost 2 bases and J lost 10, with 10 bases in between. The CDR3 region has the DNA TGCGCCAGCAGCTTAAGGCAAGGATCACCCCTCCACTTT. This encodes CASSLRQGSPLHF.

Concerning this clonotype: At one of its ends the junction is not consistent with the germline gene, which may arise from a read error. The rearrangement joins TRBV19 to TRBJ2-2; tentative D call: TRBD2 (5 bases). The germline gives CDR1 LNHDA, CDR2 SQIVND (reference sequence). The CDR3 runs to 16 residues. The CDR3 nucleotides are TGTGCCAGTGGTATCTCTACGACTAATGGTTCCGGGGAGCTGTTTTTT. Protein sequence: CASGISTTNGSGELFF.

The chain carries TRBV5-1 and TRBJ2-5, with TRBD2 matching 10 bases. Germline V gene data show CDR1 as SGHRS and CDR2 as YFSETQ. Trimming removed 4 bases from V and 8 bases from J; junction bases left unmatched: 8. CDR3 length: 14 residues. CDR3 nucleotide sequence: TGCGCCAGCAGCACCGGGACTAGCGCAGACACCCAGTACTTC. It codes for CASSTGTSADTQYF.

This chain links TRBV27 with TRBJ1-5, with D possibly being TRBD1 (5 bases). The CDR3 extends over 14 amino acids. CDR1 and CDR2 (germline): MNHEY, SMNVEV (reference sequence). The V and J ends lost 6 bases and 3 bases respectively, with 12 bases between them. CDR3 sequence reads: CASREGWNNQPQHF. The CDR3 DNA reads as TGTGCCAGCAGAGAGGGGTGGAACAATCAGCCCCAGCATTTT.

This clonotype was counted ten times or more. The chain is built from TRBV2 and TRBJ2-6, with 9 bases aligning to TRBD1. Germline loops: CDR1 SNHLY, CDR2 FYNNEI. The CDR3 spans 15 residues. After removal of 7 bases from V and 0 bases from J, the junction contained 1 base not matched to a gene. The CDR3 spells CASKTGGSGANVLTF. The CDR3 DNA sequence: TGTGCCAGCAAGACAGGGGGCTCTGGGGCCAACGTCCTGACTTTC.

With respect to this clonotype: Because the CDR3 is missing its conserved closing phenylalanine or tryptophan, this is likely a read error. The DNA is left out, because the CDR3 cannot be placed on it with certainty; the CDR3 is given as TCRdb lists it. V and J are TRBV15 and TRBJ1-6; whether TRBD1, the table's D call, matches the DNA was not checked. The V gene's germline CDR1 is LNHNV and CDR2 YYDKDF (reference sequence). The CDR3 adds up to 15 amino acids, both ends counted. CDR3 protein: CATRISSRTEGNPNY.

The V gene is TRBV9, the J gene TRBJ2-2; D gene ambiguous. Trimming cost V 0 bases and J 6 bases, with 6 bases left between them. This CDR3 spans 13 amino acids. Germline CDR1 and CDR2: SGDLS and YYNGEE. The CDR3 protein is CASSVGGSGELFF. DNA of the CDR3: TGTGCCAGCAGCGTAGGGGGATCCGGGGAGCTGTTTTTT.

This clonotype was seen at least ten times. The V gene is TRBV6-7, the J gene TRBJ2-1, with D uncertain. TRBV6-7 is known as an ORF, though its function is uncertain. V lost 6 bases and J 7 bases, leaving 10 bases between the germline ends. The CDR3 totals 12 residues. Here the CDR3 DNA reads TGTGCCAGCAGCAAGTGGGGAAATGAGCAGTTCTTC. Protein: CASSKWGNEQFF.